Sequencing of this T cell receptor beta chain was carried out in a study of beta chain features in type 1 diabetes. For the study at large: Across all samples, some 98 million sorted cells were examined.

General study results and limits: The naive, central memory and Treg TCRB repertoires of patients appeared to be more similar to one another than those of healthy donors. Junctions at VDJ sites from type 1 diabetes patients had fewer insertions and more deletions.

With 4 bases clipped from V and 1 base from J, the junction kept 6 bases outside the gene matches. CDR3 size: 16 residues. CDR1 is SGHRS and CDR2 is YFSETQ in the germline V gene. About this clone itself: Its antigen is currently unknown.

Every bit of the isolated RNA underwent reverse transcription, so sequencing read expressed TCRB transcripts. Read counts averaged about 3.57 million for samples of naive, central memory and regulatory T cells. Only in-frame clones appear in the TCRdb table, and some are missing; sequencing was by immunoSEQ multiplex PCR. The sample carries under 950,000 clones, roughly 15% recorded once. V gene TRBV5-1 combines with J gene TRBJ2-1, with 9 bases matching TRBD2. This TCR was recovered from a woman under 30 in good health. The specimen sequenced was naive CD4+ T cells from blood. The CDR3 sequence: CASSGSSGESYNEQFF. CDR3 in DNA: TGCGCCAGCAGCGGCTCTAGCGGGGAGTCCTACAATGAGCAGTTCTTC. The full variable domain, in which reference TRBV5-1 and TRBJ2-1 provide the parts outside the CDR3, is KAGVTQTPRYLIKTRGQQVTLSCSPISGHRSVSWYQQTPGQGLQFLFEYFSETQRNKGNFPGRFSGRQFSNSRSEMNVSTLELGDSALYLCASSGSSGESYNEQFFGPGTRLTVL.